Described below is a single TCR beta chain sequence and its context. Recruited during active infection, patients (from Seattle) were subsequently followed longitudinally. This sample was taken from a study of blood T cell repertoires in COVID-19. Study details: Specimens from acute and convalescent COVID-19 originated in the United States, Italy and Spain.

This CDR3 region has 15 residues. Germline lookup yields CDR1 MNHEY and CDR2 SVGEGT. V lost 6 bases, J lost 1 base, and 13 bases lay in between. As processed by the authors: Reference gene primer amplification gave estimated nucleated cell counts. Sequenced by immunoSEQ multiplex PCR; TCRdb stores in-frame clones only, minus some. Clone size and V and J calls were adopted from that table, with D and trimming inferred from the DNA. The repertoire has a few hundred thousand clones, roughly four fifths of them found once; the top ten carry about 5.6%. V usage is TRBV6-2 or TRBV6-3 and J usage is TRBJ2-1; D gene unclear. What was sequenced was peripheral blood. The source of this sequence is a woman in her 70s with COVID-19, enrolled during active disease. The CDR3 sequence is CASSRALISYNEQFF. CDR3 DNA: TGTGCCAGCAGCCGGGCCCTCATTTCCTACAATGAGCAGTTCTTC.